Listed here is a single T cell receptor beta chain. The antigen is undetermined. Constant-region reverse primers amplified full-length variable regions, followed by semi-nested Nested Universal Primer A PCR. MiXCR, run by TCRdb on the 5' RACE reads, gives a single entry per CDR3 protein. The profile shows over 55,000 distinct CDR3 sequences, 25% to 30% of them singletons. Study-level points and caveats: Tumor Treg TCRs overlapped most with tumor naive CD4+ cells.

The CDR3 sequence is 14 residues long. Between the trimmed V and J ends, which lost 6 bases and 2 bases, there was a span of 13 bases. The V gene is TRBV12-3 or TRBV12-4, the J gene TRBJ1-1, with D maybe TRBD1 (6 bases). The sequencing sample was made of tumor-infiltrating memory CD4+ T cells sorted from the breast tumor. Subset in this sample: memory CD4+ T cells, CD4+CD45RO+CD25-. The TCR sequence derives from a female donor with breast cancer. CDR3 loop: CASSPGVLNTEAFF. DNA for the CDR3: TGTGCCAGCAGCCCAGGGGTCCTTAACACTGAAGCTTTCTTT.